This T cell receptor (beta chain) was sequenced during a study of regulatory T cells in long-lasting Graves disease. Study-wide points: Among persistent patients, a larger number of public clonotypes were shared (over 2,500) than among newly diagnosed patients (966).

V trimming: 0 bases; J trimming: 2 bases; junction bases outside the gene matches: 5. This CDR3 region has 16 residues. In germline, CDR1 is SGHRS, CDR2 YFSETQ. iRepertoire HTBI primers and Arm-PCR of CDR3 regions built TCR beta libraries. TCRdb ran MiXCR on the multiplex PCR reads and lists one entry per CDR3 protein. The sample consists of more than 350,000 distinct CDR3 sequences, about 15% of them appearing once. About this clonotype: The antigen is undetermined.

Time point: newly diagnosed GD, antithyroid drugs for less than 3 months. The authors made the TCR library using RNA they extracted from PBMCs. The same sample was also studied in work on T cells in Graves' hyperthyroidism and ophthalmopathy. That publication notes: RT-PCR in the first round (using the HTBI primer set) targeted the TCR CDR3.

The sample was peripheral blood mononuclear cells (PBMCs), taken at new diagnosis, from a patient treated with antithyroid drugs. V is TRBV5-1 and J is TRBJ2-7, with 10 bases lining up with TRBD2. This sequence was found in a woman under 40 with Graves disease. The CDR3 DNA reads TGCGCCAGCAGCTTGGGACTAGCGGGTCTGACCTACGAGCAGTACTTC. Amino acids: CASSLGLAGLTYEQYF.